The text below deals with one T cell receptor beta chain. TCRdb's table, derived via immunoSEQ multiplex PCR, lists solely in-frame clones and lacks some. This repertoire shows 35,000 to 40,000 clones, more than 75% found once; its top ten account for less than 40%. The sample is drawn from a study of OX40 agonist ivuxolimab in advanced cancers. Background on the study: The study gave patients intravenous ivuxolimab at 0.01 to 10 mg/kg every 2 weeks. One patient with hepatocellular carcinoma and two with cutaneous melanoma, three in all, had partial responses.

This CDR3 is built from 16 residues. The timepoints at which blood was sampled were baseline, cycle 4 day 1, and cycle 7 day 1. The clonotype comes from an adult with an advanced solid tumor such as melanoma, head and neck, liver or kidney cancer. This material consisted of CD4+ or CD8+ T cells sorted from blood, taken in a trial of the OX40 agonist ivuxolimab. The chain is built from TRBV21-1 and TRBJ2-7. TRBV21-1 is deemed a pseudogene. The CDR3, as DNA: TGTGCCAGCAGCAAAGTAGTAAGGGGGAGGAAATACGAGCAGTACTTC. Translation gives CASSKVVRGRKYEQYF.